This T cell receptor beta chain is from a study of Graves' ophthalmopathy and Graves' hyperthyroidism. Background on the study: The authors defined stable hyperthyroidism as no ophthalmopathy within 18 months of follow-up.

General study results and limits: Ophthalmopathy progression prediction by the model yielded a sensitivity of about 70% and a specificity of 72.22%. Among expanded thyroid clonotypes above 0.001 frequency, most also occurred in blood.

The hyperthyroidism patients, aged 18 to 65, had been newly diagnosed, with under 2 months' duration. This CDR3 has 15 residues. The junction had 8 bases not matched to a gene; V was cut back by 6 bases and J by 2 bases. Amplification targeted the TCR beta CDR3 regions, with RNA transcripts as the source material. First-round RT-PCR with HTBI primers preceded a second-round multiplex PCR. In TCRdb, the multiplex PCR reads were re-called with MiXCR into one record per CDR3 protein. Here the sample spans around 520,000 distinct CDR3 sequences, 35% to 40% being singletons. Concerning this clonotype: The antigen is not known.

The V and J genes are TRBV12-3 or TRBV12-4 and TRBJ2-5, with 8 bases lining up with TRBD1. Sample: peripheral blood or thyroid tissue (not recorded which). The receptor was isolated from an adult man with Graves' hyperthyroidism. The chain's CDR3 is CASSLGNRGQETQYF. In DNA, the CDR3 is TGTGCCAGCAGCCTGGGGAACAGGGGGCAAGAGACCCAGTACTTC.